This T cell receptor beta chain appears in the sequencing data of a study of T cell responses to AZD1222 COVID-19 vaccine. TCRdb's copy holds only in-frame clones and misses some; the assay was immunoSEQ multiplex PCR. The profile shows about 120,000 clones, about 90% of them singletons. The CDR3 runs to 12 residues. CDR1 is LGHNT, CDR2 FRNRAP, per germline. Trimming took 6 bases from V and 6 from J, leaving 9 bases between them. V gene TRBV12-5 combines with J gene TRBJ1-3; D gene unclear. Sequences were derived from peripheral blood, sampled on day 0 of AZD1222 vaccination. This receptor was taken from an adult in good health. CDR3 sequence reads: CASGLSENTIYF. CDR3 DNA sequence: TGTGCTAGTGGCCTTTCCGAAAACACCATATATTTT.